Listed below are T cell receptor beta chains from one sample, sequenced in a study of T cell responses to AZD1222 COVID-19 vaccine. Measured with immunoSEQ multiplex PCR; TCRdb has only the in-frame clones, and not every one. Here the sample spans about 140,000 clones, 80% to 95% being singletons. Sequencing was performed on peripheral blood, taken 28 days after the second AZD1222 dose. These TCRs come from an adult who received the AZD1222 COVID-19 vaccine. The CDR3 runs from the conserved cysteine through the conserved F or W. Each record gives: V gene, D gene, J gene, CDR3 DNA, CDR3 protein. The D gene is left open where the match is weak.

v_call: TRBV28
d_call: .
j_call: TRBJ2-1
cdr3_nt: TGTGCCAGCAGTTTATGGGGGACCAATGAGCAGTTCTTC
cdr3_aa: CASSLWGTNEQFF

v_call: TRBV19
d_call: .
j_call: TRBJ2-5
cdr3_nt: TGTGCCAGTAGTATCCGGGAGACCCAGTACTTC
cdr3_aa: CASSIRETQYF

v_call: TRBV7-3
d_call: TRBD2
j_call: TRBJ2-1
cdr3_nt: TGTGCCAGCAGCCCCAGCGGGGACTCCTACAATGAGCAGTTCTTC
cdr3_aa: CASSPSGDSYNEQFF

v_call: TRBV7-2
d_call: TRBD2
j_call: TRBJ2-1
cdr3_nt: TGTGCCAGCAGCTCCACGATTCTACTAGCGGGGGGCAATGAGCAGTTCTTC
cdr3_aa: CASSSTILLAGGNEQFF

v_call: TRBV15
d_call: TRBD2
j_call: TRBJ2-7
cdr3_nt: TGTGCCACCAGCCACCAGACTAGCGACATCCACGAGCAGTACTTC
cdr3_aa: CATSHQTSDIHEQYF

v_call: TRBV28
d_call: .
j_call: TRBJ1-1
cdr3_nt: TGTGCCAGCAGTTTGAAGAGCGGCCCCCGTTACACTGAAGCTTTCTTT
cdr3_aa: CASSLKSGPRYTEAFF

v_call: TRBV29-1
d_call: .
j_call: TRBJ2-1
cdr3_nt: TGCAGCGTTGCTAGCGCGGGACCGAGGAACAATGAGCAGTTCTTC
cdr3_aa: CSVASAGPRNNEQFF

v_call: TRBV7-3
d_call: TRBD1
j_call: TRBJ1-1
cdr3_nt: TGTGCCAGCAGCCTAGCCCCCGTGGGGACAGGGTACACTGAAGCTTTCTTT
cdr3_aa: CASSLAPVGTGYTEAFF

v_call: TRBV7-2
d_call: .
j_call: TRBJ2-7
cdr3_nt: TGTGCCAGCAGCTCCCACCCCGGGAGTACCTACGAGCAGTACTTC
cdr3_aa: CASSSHPGSTYEQYF

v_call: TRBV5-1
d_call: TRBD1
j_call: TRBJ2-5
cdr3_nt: TGCGCCAGCAAAACCGGGACAGTATCGGGGGAGACCCAGTACTTC
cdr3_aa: CASKTGTVSGETQYF

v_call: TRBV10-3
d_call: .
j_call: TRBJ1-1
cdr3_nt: TGTGCCATCAGTGAGTCGGCGGCCCAGAACACTGAAGCTTTCTTT
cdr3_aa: CAISESAAQNTEAFF

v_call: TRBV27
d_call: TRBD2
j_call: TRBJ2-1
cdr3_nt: TGTGCCAGCAGTCCCAGGACTAGCGGGAGGTCCTACAATGAGCAGTTCTTC
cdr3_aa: CASSPRTSGRSYNEQFF

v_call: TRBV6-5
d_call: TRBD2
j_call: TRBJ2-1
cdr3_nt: TGTGCCAGCAGTCGGGGGGGGGCGGGAGGTTCTGAGCAGTTCTTC
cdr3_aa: CASSRGGAGGSEQFF

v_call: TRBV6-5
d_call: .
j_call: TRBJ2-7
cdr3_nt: TGTGCCAGCAGTAGAAGTTTCTCCTACGAGCAGTACTTC
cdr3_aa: CASSRSFSYEQYF

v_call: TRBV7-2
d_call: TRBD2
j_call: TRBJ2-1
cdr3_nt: TGTGCCAGCAGCCCGTCGCGGGGGGCGCTAAACAATGAGCAGTTCTTC
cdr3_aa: CASSPSRGALNNEQFF

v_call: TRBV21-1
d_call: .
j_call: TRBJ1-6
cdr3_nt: TGTGCCAGCGCTATTCTAAATTCACCCCTCCACTTT
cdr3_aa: CASAILNSPLHF

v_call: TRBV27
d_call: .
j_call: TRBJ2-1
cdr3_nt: TGTGCCAGCAGCCCAGACCGGGGGGCTGGGGATGAGCAGTTCTTC
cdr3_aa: CASSPDRGAGDEQFF

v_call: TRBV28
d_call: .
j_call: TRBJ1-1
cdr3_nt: TGTGCCAGCAGTCTCCTCCCCAGGACAGCCAACACTGAAGCTTTCTTT
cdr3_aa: CASSLLPRTANTEAFF

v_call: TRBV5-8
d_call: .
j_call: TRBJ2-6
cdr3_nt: TGTGCCAGCAGCTTGGTACGGTGGAACTCTGGGGCCAACGTCCTGACTTTC
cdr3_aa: CASSLVRWNSGANVLTF